The source of this TCR beta chain is a study of blood T cell repertoires in COVID-19. As for the study in general: T cells, B-cell-depleted T cells, or PBMCs provided the cDNA or gDNA that served as material.

Original processing notes: Reference gene primer amplification yielded estimated nucleated cell counts. Sequencing used immunoSEQ multiplex PCR; TCRdb keeps in-frame clones, though not all of them. That table furnishes V, J and clone size, whereas the DNA furnished D and trimming. The sample has roughly 250,000 clones, about 85% seen once. Trimming cost V 5 bases and J 4 bases, with 8 bases left between them. The length of the CDR3 is 12 residues. Germline CDR1 is MDHEN and CDR2 is SYDVKM. The V gene is TRBV28, the J gene TRBJ2-5; maybe TRBD2 (5 bases). Sequenced material: PBMCs or T cells enriched from blood (not recorded which). This receptor was taken from a woman in her thirties with acute COVID-19. The CDR3 here is CASSAAGETQYF. CDR3 in DNA: TGTGCCAGCAGTGCGGCGGGAGAGACCCAGTACTTC.